This TCR beta chain appears in the sequencing data of a study of type 1 regulatory T cells. Study-level background: This in vitro CD4 product, T-allo10, is enriched for Tr1 cells and alloantigen-specific.

This clonotype was observed a few times. TCRdb recomputed calls from the reads with MiXCR, one row per CDR3 protein. The data show over 90,000 distinct CDR3 sequences, roughly 28% seen once. The source of this sequence is a human donor in good health. Sample: CD4+ T cells, either the whole sample or a sorted fraction (not recorded which).

For the CDR3, the DNA is TGCGCCAGCAGCTTGGTCCCGGGACTAGAAGGCGGGGAGCTGTTTTTT. The encoded protein is CASSLVPGLEGGELFF. The chain recombines TRBV5-1 with TRBJ2-2; TRBD2 agrees at 8 bases. Germline V lookup: CDR1 SGHRS, CDR2 YFSETQ. The CDR3 has 16 residues. The trim removed 0 bases at V and 7 bases at J, leaving 8 bases unmatched.